This passage covers 7 T cell receptor beta chains from one sample sequenced in a study of shared clonotypes between healthy human individuals. The repertoire was sequenced with immunoSEQ multiplex PCR; TCRdb's copy has only in-frame clones and lacks some. The sample has about 2.3 million clones, approximately 93% seen once; the top ten hold 0.39%. Sequencing was carried out using naive CD4+ T cells from PBMCs. Regarding subset: CD45RA+ positively selected. These receptors were obtained from a man between 18 and 35 years old in good health. Some clones in this sample may be carry-over from other donors' samples.

V usage is TRBV14 and J usage is TRBJ2-3; D perhaps matches TRBD2 (5 bases). The CDR3 sequence is 15 residues long. Trimming left V 4 bases short and J 5 bases short, with 16 bases between. Germline loops: CDR1 SGHDN, CDR2 FVKESK. Here the CDR3 reads CASSPAGYPGDTQYF. For the CDR3, the DNA is TGTGCCAGCAGCCCCGCGGGTTACCCGGGAGATACGCAGTATTTT.

This chain joins TRBV28 and TRBJ2-7; possible D gene TRBD2, 5 bases. The V and J ends lost 6 bases and 0 bases respectively, with 15 bases between them. CDR3 length: 15 amino acids. Germline CDR1 and CDR2: MDHEN and SYDVKM. The chain's CDR3 is CASSVGGGSSYEQYF. The CDR3, as DNA: TGTGCCAGCAGCGTCGGTGGTGGGAGCTCCTACGAGCAGTACTTC.

This clone was detected only a few times. V and J are TRBV7-8 and TRBJ1-2; D gene unclear. The germline V gene encodes CDR1 SGHVS and CDR2 FQNEAQ. This CDR3 spans 11 amino acids. Trimming stripped 7 bases from V and 4 bases from J, with 7 bases between. The CDR3 is CASTGPYGYTF. CDR3 DNA: TGTGCCAGCACGGGCCCCTATGGCTACACCTTC.

The chain joins TRBV29-1 to TRBJ2-3; D is undetermined. Germline assignment: CDR1 SQVTM and CDR2 ANQGSEA. With 4 bases removed from V and 0 bases from J, the gap between germline ends came to 11 bases. This CDR3 has 14 amino acids. CDR3 loop: CSVVGVVSTDTQYF. The CDR3 coding sequence is TGCAGCGTTGTTGGGGTGGTGAGCACAGATACGCAGTATTTT.

This chain connects TRBV28 to TRBJ2-4; TRBD1 matches 8 bases. This CDR3 contains 15 residues. The ends lost 7 bases at V and 1 base at J; junction bases unmatched: 6. Germline values: CDR1 MDHEN, CDR2 SYDVKM. The CDR3 sequence is CASTLQGAAKNIQYF. CDR3 DNA sequence: TGTGCCAGCACCCTCCAGGGGGCTGCCAAAAACATTCAGTACTTC.

The rearrangement uses TRBV6-6 and TRBJ2-1; 8 bases agree with TRBD2. The germline CDR1 and CDR2 sequences are MNHNY and SVGAGI (reference sequence). This CDR3 spans 16 amino acids. The V segment lost 5 bases and the J segment 9 bases; nucleotides outside the gene matches: 15. CDR3 in amino acids: CASSPPMIAGFVEQFF. The DNA of the CDR3 is TGTGCCAGCAGTCCTCCCATGATAGCGGGATTTGTTGAGCAGTTCTTC.

The chain links TRBV7-2 to TRBJ1-2, with D hard to call. Trimming removed 5 bases from V and 4 bases from J, with 11 bases in between. This CDR3 is built from 13 residues. CDR1 is SGHTA and CDR2 is FQGNSA in the germline V gene. CDR3 DNA sequence: TGTGCCAGCAGCCCCCCTGCGACCTATGGCTACACCTTC. This codes for CASSPPATYGYTF.